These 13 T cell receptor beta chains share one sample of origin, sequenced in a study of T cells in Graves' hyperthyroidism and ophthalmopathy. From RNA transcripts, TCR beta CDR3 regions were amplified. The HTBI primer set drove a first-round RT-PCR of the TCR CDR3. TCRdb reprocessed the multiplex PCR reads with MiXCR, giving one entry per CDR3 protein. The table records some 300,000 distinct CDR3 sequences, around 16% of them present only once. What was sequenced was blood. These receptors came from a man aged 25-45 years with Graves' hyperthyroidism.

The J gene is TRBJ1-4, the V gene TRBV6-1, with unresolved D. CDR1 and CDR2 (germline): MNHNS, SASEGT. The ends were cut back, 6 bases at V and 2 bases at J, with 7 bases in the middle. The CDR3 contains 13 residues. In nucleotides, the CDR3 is TGTGCCAGCAGGCGCACGACTAATGAAAAACTGTTTTTT. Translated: CASRRTTNEKLFF.

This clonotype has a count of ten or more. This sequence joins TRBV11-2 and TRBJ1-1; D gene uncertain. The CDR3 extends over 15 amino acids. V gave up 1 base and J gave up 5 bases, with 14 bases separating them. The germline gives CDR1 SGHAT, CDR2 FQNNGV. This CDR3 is CASSLVGRLGTEAFF. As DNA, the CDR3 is TGTGCCAGCAGCTTAGTAGGCAGACTGGGAACTGAAGCTTTCTTT.

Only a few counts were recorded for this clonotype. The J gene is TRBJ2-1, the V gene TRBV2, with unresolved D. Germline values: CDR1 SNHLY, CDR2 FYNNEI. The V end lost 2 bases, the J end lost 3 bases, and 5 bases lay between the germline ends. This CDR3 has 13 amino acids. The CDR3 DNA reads TGTGCCAGCAGTGAACCACACTACAATGAGCAGTTCTTC. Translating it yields CASSEPHYNEQFF.

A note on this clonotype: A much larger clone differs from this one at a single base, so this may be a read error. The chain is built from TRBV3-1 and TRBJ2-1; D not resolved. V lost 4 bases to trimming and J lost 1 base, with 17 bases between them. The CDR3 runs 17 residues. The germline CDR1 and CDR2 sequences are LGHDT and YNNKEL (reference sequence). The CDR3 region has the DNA TGTGCCAGCAGCCCAAAAGGCCTAGGCGCGTCCTACAATGAGCAGTTCTTC. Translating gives CASSPKGLGASYNEQFF.

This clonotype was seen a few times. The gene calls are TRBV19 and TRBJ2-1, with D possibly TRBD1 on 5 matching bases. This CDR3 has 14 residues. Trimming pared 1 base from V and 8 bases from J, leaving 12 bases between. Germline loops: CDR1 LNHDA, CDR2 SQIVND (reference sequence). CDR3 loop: CASSIGGRTDEQFF. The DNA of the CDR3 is TGTGCCAGTAGTATAGGGGGCCGGACGGATGAGCAGTTCTTC. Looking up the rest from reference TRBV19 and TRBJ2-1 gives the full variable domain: DGGITQSPKYLFRKEGQNVTLSCEQNLNHDAMYWYRQDPGQGLRLIYYSQIVNDFQKGDIAEGYSVSREKKESFPLTVTSAQKNPTAFYLCASSIGGRTDEQFFGPGTRLTVL.

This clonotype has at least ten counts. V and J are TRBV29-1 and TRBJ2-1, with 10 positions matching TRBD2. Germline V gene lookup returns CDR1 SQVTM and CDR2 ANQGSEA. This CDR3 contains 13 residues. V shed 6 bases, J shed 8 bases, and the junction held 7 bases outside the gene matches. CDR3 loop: CSVLAGAVDEQFF. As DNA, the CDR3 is TGCAGCGTCCTAGCGGGAGCGGTCGATGAGCAGTTCTTC.

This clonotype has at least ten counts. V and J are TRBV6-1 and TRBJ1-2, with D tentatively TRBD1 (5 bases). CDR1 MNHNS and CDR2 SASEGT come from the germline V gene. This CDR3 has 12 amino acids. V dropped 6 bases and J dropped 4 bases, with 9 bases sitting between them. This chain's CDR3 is CASRKTAYGYTF. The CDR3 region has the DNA TGTGCCAGCAGGAAGACAGCCTATGGCTACACCTTC.

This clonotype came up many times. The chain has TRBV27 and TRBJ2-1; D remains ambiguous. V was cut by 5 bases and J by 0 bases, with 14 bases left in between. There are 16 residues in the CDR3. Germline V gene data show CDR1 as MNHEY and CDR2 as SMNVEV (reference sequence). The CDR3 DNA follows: TGTGCCAGCAGTCGTCGGGTCCTGAGCTCCTACAATGAGCAGTTCTTC. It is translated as CASSRRVLSSYNEQFF.

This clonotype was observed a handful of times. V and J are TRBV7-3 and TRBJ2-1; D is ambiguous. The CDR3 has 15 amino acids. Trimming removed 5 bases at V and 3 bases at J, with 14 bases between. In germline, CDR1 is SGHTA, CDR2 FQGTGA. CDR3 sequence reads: CASSAGSWGYNEQFF. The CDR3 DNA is TGTGCCAGCAGCGCTGGGTCGTGGGGCTACAATGAGCAGTTCTTC. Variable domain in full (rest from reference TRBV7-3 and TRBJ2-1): GAGVSQTPSNKVTEKGKYVELRCDPISGHTALYWYRQSLGQGPEFLIYFQGTGAADDSGLPNDRFFAVRPEGSVSTLKIQRTERGDSAVYLCASSAGSWGYNEQFFGPGTRLTVL.

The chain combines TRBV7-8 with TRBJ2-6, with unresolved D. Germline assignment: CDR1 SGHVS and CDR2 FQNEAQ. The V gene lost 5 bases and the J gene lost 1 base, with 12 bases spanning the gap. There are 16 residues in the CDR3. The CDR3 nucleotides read TGTGCCAGCAGCCCAAGGCCGGGTTCTGGGGCCAACGTCCTGACTTTC. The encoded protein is CASSPRPGSGANVLTF.

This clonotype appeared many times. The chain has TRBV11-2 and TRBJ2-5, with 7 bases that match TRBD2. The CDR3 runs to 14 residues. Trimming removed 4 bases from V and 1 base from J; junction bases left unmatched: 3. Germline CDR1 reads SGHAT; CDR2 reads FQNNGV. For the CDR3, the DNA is TGTGCCAGCAGCTCGGGGGGTTCCCAAGAGACCCAGTACTTC. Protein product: CASSSGGSQETQYF.

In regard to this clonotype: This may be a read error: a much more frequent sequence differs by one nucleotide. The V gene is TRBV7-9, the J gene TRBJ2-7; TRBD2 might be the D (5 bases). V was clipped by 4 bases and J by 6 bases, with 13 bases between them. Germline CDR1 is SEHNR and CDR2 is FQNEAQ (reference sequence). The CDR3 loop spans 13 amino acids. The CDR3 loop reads CASSSTTEGEQYF. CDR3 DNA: TGTGCCAGCAGCTCGACTACAGAAGGCGAGCAGTACTTC.

CDR3 loop: CASSLRSYEQYF. CDR3 in DNA: TGTGCCAGCAGCTTACGCTCCTACGAGCAGTACTTC. The V gene is TRBV13, the J gene TRBJ2-7; D is unresolved. The CDR3 spans 12 residues. Between the trimmed V and J ends, which lost 2 bases and 0 bases, there was a span of 2 bases. Germline lookup yields CDR1 PRHDT and CDR2 FYEKMQ (reference sequence).